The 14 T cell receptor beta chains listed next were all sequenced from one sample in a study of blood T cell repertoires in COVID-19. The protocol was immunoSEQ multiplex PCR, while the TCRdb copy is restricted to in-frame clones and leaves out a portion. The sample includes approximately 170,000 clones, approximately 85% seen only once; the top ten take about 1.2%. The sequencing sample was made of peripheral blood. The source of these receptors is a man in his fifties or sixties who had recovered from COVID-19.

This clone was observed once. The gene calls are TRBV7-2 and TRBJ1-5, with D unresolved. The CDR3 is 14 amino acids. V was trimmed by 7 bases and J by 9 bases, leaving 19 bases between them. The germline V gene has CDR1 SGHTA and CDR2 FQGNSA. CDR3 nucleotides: TGTGCCAGCAAGAAAGACACCCGCGATTCGCCCCAGCATTTT. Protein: CASKKDTRDSPQHF.

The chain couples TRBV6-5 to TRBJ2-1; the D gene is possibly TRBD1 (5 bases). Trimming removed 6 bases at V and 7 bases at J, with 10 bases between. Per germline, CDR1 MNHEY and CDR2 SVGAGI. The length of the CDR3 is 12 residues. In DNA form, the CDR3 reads TGTGCCAGCAGAAGAAGGGGAAATGAGCAGTTCTTC. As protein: CASRRRGNEQFF.

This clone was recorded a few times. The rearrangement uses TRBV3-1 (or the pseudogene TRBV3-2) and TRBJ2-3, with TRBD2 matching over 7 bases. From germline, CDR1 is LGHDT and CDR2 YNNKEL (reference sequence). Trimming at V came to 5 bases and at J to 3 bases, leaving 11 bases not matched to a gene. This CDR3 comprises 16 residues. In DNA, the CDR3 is TGTGCCAGCAGCTTCCAGCGGCAGGGAGGGACAGATACGCAGTATTTT. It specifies CASSFQRQGGTDTQYF.

The CDR3 DNA sequence: TGTGCCAGCAGCTTAGTACAGGGAGAAGAAAAACTGTTTTTT. Its translation: CASSLVQGEEKLFF. The J gene is TRBJ1-4, the V gene TRBV6-5, with TRBD1 as a possible D gene (6 bases). In germline, CDR1 is MNHEY, CDR2 SVGAGI. CDR3 length: 14 amino acids. The V gene lost 6 bases and the J gene lost 8 bases, with 16 bases spanning the gap.

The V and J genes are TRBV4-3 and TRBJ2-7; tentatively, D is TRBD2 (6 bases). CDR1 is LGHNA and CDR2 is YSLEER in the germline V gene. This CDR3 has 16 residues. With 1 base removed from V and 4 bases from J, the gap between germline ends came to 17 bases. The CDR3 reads CASSQGLGGEKYEQYF. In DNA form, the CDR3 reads TGCGCCAGCAGCCAAGGCCTGGGGGGAGAGAAGTACGAGCAGTACTTC.

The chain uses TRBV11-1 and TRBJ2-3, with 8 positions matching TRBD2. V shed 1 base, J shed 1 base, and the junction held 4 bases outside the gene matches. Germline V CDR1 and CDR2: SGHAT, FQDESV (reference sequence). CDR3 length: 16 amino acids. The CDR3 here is CASSLGTSSRTDTQYF. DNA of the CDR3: TGTGCCAGCAGCTTAGGGACTAGCAGCCGCACAGATACGCAGTATTTT.

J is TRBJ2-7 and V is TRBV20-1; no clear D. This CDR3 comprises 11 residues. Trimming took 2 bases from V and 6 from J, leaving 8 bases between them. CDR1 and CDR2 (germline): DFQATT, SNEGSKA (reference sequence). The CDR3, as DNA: TGCAGTGCTAGAATCTCAGTCGAGCAGTACTTC. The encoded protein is CSARISVEQYF.

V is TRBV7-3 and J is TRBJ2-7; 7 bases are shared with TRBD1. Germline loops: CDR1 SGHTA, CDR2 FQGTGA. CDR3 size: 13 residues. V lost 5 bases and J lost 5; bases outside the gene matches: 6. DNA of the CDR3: TGTGCCAGCAGCGACAGGGTATGGAACGAGCAGTACTTC. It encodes CASSDRVWNEQYF.

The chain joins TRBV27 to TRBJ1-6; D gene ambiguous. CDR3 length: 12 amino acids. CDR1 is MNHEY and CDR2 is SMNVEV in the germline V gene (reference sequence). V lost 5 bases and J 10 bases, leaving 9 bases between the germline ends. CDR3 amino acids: CASSSGGSPLHF. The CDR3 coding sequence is TGTGCCAGCAGTAGTGGCGGGTCACCCCTCCACTTT.

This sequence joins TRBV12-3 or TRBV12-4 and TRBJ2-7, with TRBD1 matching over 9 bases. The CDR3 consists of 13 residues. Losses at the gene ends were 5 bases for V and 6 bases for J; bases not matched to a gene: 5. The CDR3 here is CASSVQGAGEQYF. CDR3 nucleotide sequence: TGTGCCAGCAGTGTACAGGGGGCGGGCGAGCAGTACTTC.

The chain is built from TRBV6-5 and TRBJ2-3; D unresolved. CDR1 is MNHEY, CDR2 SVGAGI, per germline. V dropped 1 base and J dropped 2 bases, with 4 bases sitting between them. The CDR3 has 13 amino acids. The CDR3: CASSYWATDTQYF. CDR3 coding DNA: TGTGCCAGCAGTTACTGGGCCACAGATACGCAGTATTTT.

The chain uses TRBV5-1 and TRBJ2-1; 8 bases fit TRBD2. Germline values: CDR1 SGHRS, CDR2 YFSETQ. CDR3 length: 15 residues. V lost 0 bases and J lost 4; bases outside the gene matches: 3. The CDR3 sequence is CASSLDSGVYNEQFF. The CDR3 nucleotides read TGCGCCAGCAGCTTGGATAGCGGGGTTTACAATGAGCAGTTCTTC.

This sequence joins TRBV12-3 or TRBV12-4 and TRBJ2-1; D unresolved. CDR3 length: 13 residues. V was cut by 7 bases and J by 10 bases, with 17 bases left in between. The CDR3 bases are TGTGCCAGCACCCCTCTCAACGGCGGCGAGCAGTTCTTC. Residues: CASTPLNGGEQFF.

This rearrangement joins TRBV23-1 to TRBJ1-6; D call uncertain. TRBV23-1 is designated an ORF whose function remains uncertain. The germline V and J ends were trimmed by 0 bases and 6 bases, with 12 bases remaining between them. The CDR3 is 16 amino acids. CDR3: CASSQSGECSNSPLHF. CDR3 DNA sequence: TGCGCCAGCAGTCAATCTGGAGAGTGCAGTAATTCACCCCTCCACTTT.